This is a list of T cell receptor beta chains from one sample in a study of blood T cell repertoires in COVID-19. This table comes from immunoSEQ multiplex PCR, and its TCRdb copy is limited to in-frame clones, with some not included. The sample records about 170,000 clones, 80% to 85% being singletons. Sequenced material: peripheral blood. The receptors come from a man between 18 and 35 years old with active or convalescent COVID-19. Each CDR3 is given without its conserved first and last residue. The order of the fields is J gene, V gene, CDR3 protein.

>TRBJ1-3|TRBV25-1
ASREGGKNTIY
>TRBJ2-5|TRBV15
ATSRNAGGGETQY
>TRBJ1-2|TRBV7-6
ASSLNGGGGYGYT
>TRBJ1-6|TRBV11-3
ASSLGGSYNSPLH
>TRBJ2-2|TRBV4-2
ASSPRDRYTGELF
>TRBJ1-2|TRBV5-4
ASSLEQGRSYGYT
>TRBJ2-3|TRBV29-1
SVGQGASTDTQY
>TRBJ2-7|TRBV7-9
ASSLSGQGAIEQY
>TRBJ1-5|TRBV28
ASRYRNQPQH
>TRBJ1-4|TRBV30
AFTTGPPEKLF
>TRBJ2-3|TRBV18
ATTGATTDTQY
>TRBJ1-2|TRBV7-9
ASSLDRNALEGYT
>TRBJ1-5|TRBV15
ATSRQGAVVKPQH
>TRBJ2-2|TRBV28
ASSDGTKNTGELF
>TRBJ2-3|TRBV5-1
ASSLPLAGADTQY
>TRBJ2-1|TRBV4-1
ASSQDTSYNEQF
>TRBJ2-2|TRBV18
ASSPILRDNTGELF
>TRBJ1-5|TRBV30
AWRATGISQPQH
>TRBJ2-3|TRBV4-2
ASSQEYKISTDTQY
>TRBJ2-3|TRBV19
ASSPLAGGRTDTQY
>TRBJ1-2|TRBV7-2
ASSPHVTRNYGYT
>TRBJ2-7|TRBV7-9
ASSTDRQGRSYEQY
>TRBJ2-2|TRBV6-5
ASSRSANTGELF
>TRBJ1-6|TRBV28
ASTSLRLKRSPLH
>TRBJ1-2|TRBV3-1/TRBV3-2
ASSQLETGRDGYT
>TRBJ2-5|TRBV27
ASSRDSEETQY
>TRBJ1-5|TRBV7-9
ASSLAGGQPQH
>TRBJ2-3|TRBV28
ASSNVASFTDTQY
>TRBJ2-1|TRBV7-8
ASRPTGNSYNEQF
>TRBJ2-7|TRBV18
ASSRRTGGAYEQY
>TRBJ1-6|TRBV11-2
ASSLDWQGYTPLH
>TRBJ2-5|TRBV5-1
ASSSGTGGAGETQY
>TRBJ1-2|TRBV5-6
ASSPGTGLDYGYT
>TRBJ1-1|TRBV5-1
ASSGGQSLTEAF
>TRBJ2-3|TRBV19
ASTNRGRVADTQY
>TRBJ1-3|TRBV5-1
ASSLAGTGNTIY
>TRBJ1-4|TRBV28
ASSKRTGPINEKLF
>TRBJ1-4|TRBV7-9
ASSHPSGGSFTNEKLF
>TRBJ2-7|TRBV10-2
ASSESFSYEQY
>TRBJ2-3|TRBV3-1/TRBV3-2
ASSQLRLGQGADTQY
>TRBJ2-3|TRBV12-3/TRBV12-4
ASSQHNTDTQY